Described below is a single TCR beta chain sequence and its context. The PCR had 60 Vbeta and 13 Jbeta primers. TCRdb's table, derived via immunoSEQ multiplex PCR, lists solely in-frame clones and lacks some. The sample consists of around 130,000 clones, roughly four fifths of them appearing once. V lost 4 bases and J lost 4, with 13 bases in between. Per the germline V gene, CDR1 is LGHNA and CDR2 is YSLEER. This CDR3 is built from 14 residues. The data belong to a study of cytomegalovirus exposure and HLA in healthy donors. V is TRBV4-3 and J is TRBJ1-1, with D tentatively TRBD1 (5 bases). This receptor was taken from a woman aged 45 to 65 in good health and CMV-seronegative. Sequenced input: PBMCs. CDR3 nucleotides: TGCGCCAGCAGCCTCGTGGAGGGGAGCACTGAAGCTTTCTTT. Protein: CASSLVEGSTEAFF.